This T cell receptor (beta chain) came from a study of blood T cell repertoires in COVID-19 (dated by TCRdb to about 2020). Background on the whole study: Samples from collaborators originated in the United States, Italy and Spain and spanned both the acute and convalescent phases of COVID-19. Samples came from the ongoing ImmuneRACE study (first 160 participants) plus 1,254 subjects from 6 global collaborators. The repertoires were made available in a free public database intended to serve as a resource for research on the immune response to SARS-CoV-2. Where HLA class I and class II types were available, the types were taken from metadata supplied by the sample provider, not from assay-based typing. A de-identified subject ID, COVID-19 status, age in years and sex were almost always included in the sample metadata. The material from the prospective study consisted of cDNA or gDNA derived from T cells, B-cell-depleted T cells, or PBMCs. Deeply sampled blood TCRbeta repertoires from subjects exposed to, actively infected with, or recovered from COVID-19 were included in the dataset. What the authors observed across the whole study: Clinical and demographic metadata were provided uncurated, with the amount varying by source and participant.

Collaborating institutions collected whole blood in K2EDTA tubes following their own protocols. Collaborator samples were shipped for TCRbeta analysis as frozen whole blood, isolated PBMCs, or DNA extracted from either sample type. A word on this clone: Which antigen it targets is not known. The input lacks base qualities; no much larger clone sits a single base away.

CDR1 SGHNT and CDR2 YYREEE are derived from the germline V gene (reference sequence). V is cut back by 0 bases and J by 5 bases, with 5 bases in the junction unmatched. The CDR3 numbers 14 residues from cysteine through phenylalanine. Of the read, only the CDR3 DNA is kept; its 42 bases are in frame from base 1. TCRbeta CDR3 regions were amplified from genomic DNA by means of the immunoSEQ Assay, a bias-controlled multiplex PCR. In the source study's methods: The number of nucleated cells in each sample was estimated by amplification of reference gene primers within the assay. To quantify the absolute abundance of each unique TCRbeta CDR3 rearrangement, sequence reads were collapsed and filtered. For each sample, productive Simpson clonality was calculated by taking the square root of Simpson's diversity index across productive rearrangements. TCRdb obtained this table from immuneACCESS and retained in-frame rearrangements with V and J assigned. These tables miss some clones; where compared with another copy, unresolved V genes account for less than half of the shortfall, and the remainder is unexplained. That table supplies the V and J calls and clone size; D and trimming were determined from the DNA. The sample table lists tens of thousands of clones, approximately 92% of them with a count of one. The top ten hold 4% to 6% of the sample.

This TCR derives from a man between 60 and 75 years old with active COVID-19. Recombination joined TRBV5-4 with TRBJ2-7; 7 bases in the middle match TRBD1. The sample was peripheral blood. The CDR3 region: CASSLAGTADEQYF. In nucleotide form, the sequence is TGTGCCAGCAGCTTGGCTGGGACAGCGGACGAGCAGTACTTC.